This T cell receptor (beta chain) was identified during a study of control samples from healthy donors and cancer patients. Between the trimmed V and J ends, which lost 9 bases and 9 bases, there was a span of 11 bases. The CDR3 is 11 amino acids. The germline V gene has CDR1 KGHDR and CDR2 SFDVKD. Sequencing was performed with immunoSEQ multiplex PCR; in TCRdb, only in-frame clones are kept and a portion is missing. The data contain 150,000 to 200,000 clones, about 91% of them seen just once; the ten biggest clones take up over 4%. This clone was seen just once. The clonotype originates from a woman aged 30 to 39 in good health. The genes are TRBV24-1 and TRBJ2-1, with unresolved D. Source material: blood. The CDR3: CATSDVREQFF. The CDR3 DNA is TGTGCCACCTCGGACGTCCGTGAGCAGTTCTTC.